This TCR beta chain appears in the sequencing data of a study of shared clonotypes between healthy human individuals. Cells designated naive CD8 were CD45RO-negative and were positively selected for CCR7, with terminally differentiated effector memory CD45RA+ cells excluded. All of the donors resided in Nashville, Tennessee, and each was a Caucasian adult. About this clone: The identical CDR3 is also encoded by other nucleotide sequences in the sample.

V was pared by 7 bases and J by 2 bases, with 5 bases of the junction left unmatched. Germline loops: CDR1 LNHDA, CDR2 SQIVND (reference sequence). This CDR3 spans 14 amino acids. Assay used: immunoSEQ multiplex PCR; TCRdb lists only in-frame clones, some missing. The sample yields 550,000 to 650,000 clones, approximately 96% seen once. This receptor was taken from a woman in her 30s in good health. The chain employs TRBV19 and TRBJ2-7, with 10 nucleotides matching TRBD1. Sequenced input: naive CD8+ T cells sorted from blood. The CDR3 nucleotides are TGTGCCAGTACCCCGGGACAGGGGCCCTACGAGCAGTACTTC. Translating gives CASTPGQGPYEQYF.